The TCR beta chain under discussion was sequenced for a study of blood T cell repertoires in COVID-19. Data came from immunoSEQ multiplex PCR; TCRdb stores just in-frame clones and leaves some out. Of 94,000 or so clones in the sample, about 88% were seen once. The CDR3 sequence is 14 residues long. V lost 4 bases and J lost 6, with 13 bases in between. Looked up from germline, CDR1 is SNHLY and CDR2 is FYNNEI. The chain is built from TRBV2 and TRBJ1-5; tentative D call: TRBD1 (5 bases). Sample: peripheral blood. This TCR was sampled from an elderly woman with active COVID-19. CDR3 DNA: TGTGCCAGCAGTGTCTCGGGGGGGAGTCAGCCCCAGCATTTT. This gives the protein CASSVSGGSQPQHF.